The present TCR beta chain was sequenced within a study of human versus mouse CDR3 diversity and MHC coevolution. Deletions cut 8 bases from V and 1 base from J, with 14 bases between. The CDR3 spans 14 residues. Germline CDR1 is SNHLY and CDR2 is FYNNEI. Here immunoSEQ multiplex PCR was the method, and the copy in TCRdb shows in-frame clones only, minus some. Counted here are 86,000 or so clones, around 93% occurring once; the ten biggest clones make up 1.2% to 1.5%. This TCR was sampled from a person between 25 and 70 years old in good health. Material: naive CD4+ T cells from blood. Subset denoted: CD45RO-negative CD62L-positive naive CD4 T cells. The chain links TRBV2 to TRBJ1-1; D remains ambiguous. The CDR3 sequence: CASGGTSRNTEAFF. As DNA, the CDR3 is TGTGCCAGCGGCGGTACCTCACGGAACACTGAAGCTTTCTTT.